The 29 T cell receptor beta chains below were found in one sample sequenced in a study of human T cells and chemical hapten exposure. TCRdb reanalysed the RACE reads using MiXCR and keeps one entry per CDR3 protein. The sample lists 95,000 to 100,000 distinct CDR3 sequences, 10% to 14% occurring once. Specified time point: pre-sensitization, week 0. Treatment in this sample: therapeutic diphenylcyclopropenone sensitization with weekly scalp DPC. The sample in question was whole blood, obtained in connection with sensitization to the hapten diphenylcyclopropenone (DPC). The receptors shown here come from a woman aged 55-70 years with alopecia areata. Some clones in this sample may be carry-over from other donors' samples.

This clonotype was recorded a few times. The chain employs TRBV6-6 and TRBJ2-3, with TRBD2 matching 9 bases. This CDR3 has 18 residues. CDR1 and CDR2 (germline): MNHNY, SVGAGI (reference sequence). V was pared by 6 bases and J by 4 bases, with 17 bases of the junction left unmatched. CDR3 sequence (DNA): TGTGCCAGCAGAAATTTCCAGGGTAGCGGGGGATCGTCAGATACGCAGTATTTT. Protein sequence: CASRNFQGSGGSSDTQYF.

As regards this clonotype: Given a much more abundant clone one base away, this may be a read error. V usage is TRBV5-1 and J usage is TRBJ2-1; 11 bases line up with TRBD2. Per germline, CDR1 SGHRS and CDR2 YFSETQ. The CDR3 covers 14 residues. CDR3 sequence: CVSDPSGGRNEQFF. Written as DNA, the CDR3 is TGCGTCAGCGACCCTAGCGGGGGGCGGAATGAGCAGTTCTTC. Full variable domain (rest looked up from reference TRBV5-1 and TRBJ2-1): KAGVTQTPRYLIKTRGQQVTLSCSPISGHRSVSWYQQTPGQGLQFLFEYFSETQRNKGNFPGRFSGRQFSNSRSEMNVSTLELGDSALYLCVSDPSGGRNEQFFGPGTRLTVL.

This clonotype was recorded many times. The chain employs TRBV30 and TRBJ2-3, with 8 bases that match TRBD1. The J segment lost 5 bases and the V segment lost 3 bases, leaving 1 base of the junction unmatched. CDR3 length: 12 amino acids. CDR1 and CDR2 (germline): GTSNPN, SVGIG (reference sequence). The CDR3, as DNA: TGTGCCTGGAGCAGGGGGCAAGATACGCAGTATTTT. Translated: CAWSRGQDTQYF.

This clonotype has a count of ten or more. The V call is TRBV7-6, the J call TRBJ2-5, with 7 bases matching TRBD2. This CDR3 comprises 13 residues. Per the germline V gene, CDR1 is SGHVS and CDR2 is FNYEAQ. The junction had 4 bases not matched to a gene; V was cut back by 8 bases and J by 1 base. CDR3 in amino acids: CASGLGPQETQYF. In nucleotides, the CDR3 is TGTGCCAGCGGACTAGGACCCCAAGAGACCCAGTACTTC.

The V call is TRBV25-1, the J call TRBJ2-5; D is undetermined. This CDR3 has 11 amino acids. CDR1 and CDR2 (germline): MGHDK, SYGVNS. V was trimmed by 1 base and J by 6 bases, leaving 3 bases between them. The CDR3 coding sequence is TGTGCCAGCAGTGAATTAAAGACCCAGTACTTC. Protein: CASSELKTQYF.

In this sample, this clonotype turned up many times. This chain uses TRBV7-6 with TRBJ1-1, with 9 bases fitting TRBD1. Unmatched junction bases numbered 13, after V lost 5 bases and J lost 6 bases. Germline-derived CDR1 and CDR2 are SGHVS and FNYEAQ. The CDR3 runs to 16 residues. CDR3 sequence: CASSLIHRGQEAEAFF. CDR3 bases: TGTGCCAGCAGCCTCATCCACAGGGGGCAAGAGGCTGAAGCTTTCTTT.

This clonotype showed up just a few times. The genes are TRBV29-1 and TRBJ1-4; 9 nucleotides match TRBD1. Trimming removed 4 bases from V and 8 bases from J; junction bases left unmatched: 8. CDR3 size: 14 residues. Germline V gives CDR1 SQVTM, CDR2 ANQGSEA. DNA for the CDR3: TGCAGCGTTGGCGACGGGACAGGGAGAGAAAAACTGTTTTTT. It codes for CSVGDGTGREKLFF.

This clonotype turned up a few times. This sequence joins TRBV11-3 and TRBJ2-3, with 11 positions matching TRBD2. The CDR3 is 16 amino acids. Unmatched junction bases numbered 6, after V lost 5 bases and J lost 2 bases. Per germline, CDR1 SGHNT and CDR2 YENEEA. CDR3 sequence: CASSRGTSGFTDTQYF. The CDR3, as DNA: TGTGCCAGCAGCCGGGGGACTAGCGGTTTCACAGATACGCAGTATTTT.

This clonotype has at least ten counts. V usage is TRBV7-9 and J usage is TRBJ2-1, with TRBD2 as a possible D gene (6 bases). Germline V gives CDR1 SEHNR, CDR2 FQNEAQ (reference sequence). This CDR3 spans 17 amino acids. The V end lost 4 bases, the J end lost 6 bases, and 22 bases lay between the germline ends. DNA of the CDR3: TGTGCCAGCAGCTCCCCCCGGAGGGGAGTCACTTTCAATGAGCAGTTCTTC. It codes for CASSSPRRGVTFNEQFF.

This clonotype was detected a few times. The chain is built from TRBV12-3 or TRBV12-4 and TRBJ2-1; D unclear. The CDR3 covers 14 residues. Trimming cost V 3 bases and J 0 bases, with 6 bases left between them. CDR3 in amino acids: CASSFTDSYNEQFF. The DNA of the CDR3 is TGTGCCAGCAGTTTTACAGACTCCTACAATGAGCAGTTCTTC.

The chain recombines TRBV7-2 with TRBJ1-5; weak D call: TRBD1 (6 bases). V was trimmed by 2 bases and J by 7 bases, leaving 18 bases between them. From germline, CDR1 is SGHTA and CDR2 FQGNSA. The CDR3 sequence is 16 residues long. CDR3 DNA sequence: TGTGCCAGCAGCTTATTGGGGGCAGGGTCGCACCAGCCCCAGCATTTT. Amino acid sequence: CASSLLGAGSHQPQHF. Full variable domain (outside the CDR3, taken from reference TRBV7-2 and TRBJ1-5): GAGVSQSPSNKVTEKGKDVELRCDPISGHTALYWYRQSLGQGLEFLIYFQGNSAPDKSGLPSDRFSAERTGGSVSTLTIQRTQQEDSAVYLCASSLLGAGSHQPQHFGDGTRLSIL.

In the case of this clonotype: A clone one base away is much larger, so this may be a read error. The chain joins TRBV12-3 or TRBV12-4 to TRBJ1-2, with D perhaps matching TRBD1 (6 bases). V was pared by 0 bases and J by 8 bases, with 13 bases between. CDR3 size: 14 residues. The CDR3, as DNA: TGTGCCAGCAGTTTAGCGGGGGCAGGTTTAGGCTACACCTTC. Translated, it gives CASSLAGAGLGYTF.

This clonotype was seen at least ten times. This chain joins TRBV2 and TRBJ2-7; D possibly uses TRBD1 or TRBD2 (5 bases each). CDR3 length: 13 amino acids. V was cut by 5 bases and J by 2 bases, with 10 bases left in between. Germline CDR1 SNHLY, CDR2 FYNNEI. The CDR3 sequence is CASSSGTAYEQYF. CDR3 nucleotide sequence: TGTGCCAGCAGTTCTGGGACCGCCTACGAGCAGTACTTC.

Ten or more counts support this clonotype. This chain connects TRBV21-1 to TRBJ2-7; TRBD2, the table's D call, was not compared with the DNA. TRBV21-1 is a recognized pseudogene. This CDR3 has 14 amino acids. CDR3 DNA sequence: TGTGCCAGCAGCAAAGCGGACCCTAGTTGCGAGCAGTACTTC. Translating gives CASSKADPSCEQYF.

The rearrangement joins TRBV3-1 to TRBJ2-5; no firm D call. The germline V gene has CDR1 LGHDT and CDR2 YNNKEL (reference sequence). The CDR3 has 12 residues. Trimming pared 5 bases from V and 10 bases from J, leaving 14 bases between. CDR3 residues: CASSFQPGLQYF. In DNA form, the CDR3 reads TGTGCCAGCAGCTTCCAACCGGGCCTCCAGTACTTC.

Note on this clonotype: One base away lies a much larger clone, so this may be a sequencing read error. The CDR3 does not close with the conserved phenylalanine or tryptophan, likely indicating a read error. The chain has TRBV9 and TRBJ2-3; D gene ambiguous. Germline V CDR1 and CDR2: SGDLS, YYNGEE. The CDR3 sequence is 15 residues long. The V and J ends lost 4 bases and 1 base respectively, with 13 bases between them. The CDR3: CASSQQPGGTDTQYI. CDR3 in DNA: TGTGCCAGCAGCCAACAGCCGGGCGGCACAGATACGCAGTATATT.

The CDR3 region is CASSVGPGQGNTEAFF. CDR3 coding DNA: TGTGCCAGCAGCGTAGGTCCGGGACAGGGGAACACTGAAGCTTTCTTT. The genes are TRBV11-2 and TRBJ1-1, with 9 nucleotides matching TRBD1. CDR3 length: 16 amino acids. V lost 5 bases, J lost 1 base, and 8 bases stayed unmatched. Germline CDR1 and CDR2: SGHAT and FQNNGV.

This clonotype was seen a handful of times. The rearrangement uses TRBV5-1 and TRBJ2-1, with D possibly matching TRBD1 (5 bases). Germline CDR1 and CDR2: SGHRS and YFSETQ. The CDR3 is made up of 17 amino acids. V lost 0 bases, J lost 0 bases, and 13 bases lay in between. This CDR3 reads CASSLDYRPSSYNEQFF. CDR3 in DNA: TGCGCCAGCAGCTTGGATTACAGGCCGAGCTCCTACAATGAGCAGTTCTTC.

The J gene is TRBJ2-5, the V gene TRBV6-5; no reliable D call. Germline V gives CDR1 MNHEY, CDR2 SVGAGI. The CDR3 covers 12 residues. Trimming took off 8 bases at V and 4 bases at J, with 11 bases between the two ends. CDR3 nucleotide sequence: TGTGCCAGCTCAAAAAAAAGAGAGACCCAGTACTTC. As protein: CASSKKRETQYF.

This chain connects TRBV2 to TRBJ2-7; TRBD1 matches 9 bases. Trimming took 6 bases from V and 6 from J; bases not matched to a gene: 3. This CDR3 spans 12 amino acids. Germline lookup yields CDR1 SNHLY and CDR2 FYNNEI. The CDR3 sequence is CASRGQGIEQYF. CDR3 DNA: TGTGCCAGCAGAGGACAGGGGATCGAGCAGTACTTC.

A few counts support this clonotype. The chain couples TRBV5-4 to TRBJ1-2; no firm D call. V was clipped by 1 base and J by 0 bases, with 10 bases between them. CDR1 is SGHNT, CDR2 YYREEE, per germline (reference sequence). The CDR3 loop spans 15 amino acids. For the CDR3, the DNA is TGTGCCAGCAGCTTGTGGGTCGTCACTAACTATGGCTACACCTTC. This gives the protein CASSLWVVTNYGYTF.

The rearrangement joins TRBV20-1 to TRBJ1-2; 7 bases are shared with TRBD1. CDR3 length: 15 amino acids. V shed 6 bases and J 0 bases; nucleotides not matched to a gene: 10. Germline V lookup: CDR1 DFQATT, CDR2 SNEGSKA (reference sequence). The CDR3 region is CSADRDSHTNYGYTF. CDR3 bases: TGCAGTGCGGACCGGGACAGCCATACTAACTATGGCTACACCTTC.

The chain couples TRBV5-1 to TRBJ2-2, with 12 nucleotides matching TRBD2. V dropped 4 bases and J dropped 4; count of bases not matched to a gene: 8. The CDR3 consists of 17 residues. Per germline, CDR1 SGHRS and CDR2 YFSETQ. As DNA, the CDR3 is TGCGCCAGCAGCCCAACCACGACTAGCGGGGGCACCGGGGAGCTGTTTTTT. This gives the protein CASSPTTTSGGTGELFF.

The CDR3 bases are TGCAGCGTTTTTACAAGTTACGAGCAGTACTTC. This translates into CSVFTSYEQYF. The rearrangement uses TRBV29-1 and TRBJ2-7; D remains ambiguous. Per germline, CDR1 SQVTM and CDR2 ANQGSEA. The CDR3 runs 11 residues. V lost 5 bases and J lost 4, with 9 bases in between.

The genes are TRBV20-1 and TRBJ1-1; D is ambiguous. The CDR3 length is 14 residues. Germline loops: CDR1 DFQATT, CDR2 SNEGSKA (reference sequence). V was shortened by 0 bases and J by 4 bases, with 12 bases between the two germline ends. CDR3 sequence: CSARDDVSGTEAFF. The CDR3 nucleotides are TGCAGTGCTAGAGACGACGTAAGCGGCACTGAAGCTTTCTTT.

This clonotype came up many times. The chain has TRBV24-1 and TRBJ1-5, with D maybe TRBD1 (5 bases). Germline CDR1 is KGHDR and CDR2 is SFDVKD. Trimming removed 2 bases from V and 4 bases from J, with 14 bases in between. The CDR3 runs 16 residues. CDR3 nucleotide sequence: TGTGCCACCAGTGATTCCGGGGCCGGTGGTAATCAGCCCCAGCATTTT. This encodes CATSDSGAGGNQPQHF.

The V gene is TRBV29-1, the J gene TRBJ1-1, with D uncertain. The CDR3 runs to 14 residues. Germline V lookup: CDR1 SQVTM, CDR2 ANQGSEA. V was pared by 4 bases and J by 1 base, with 13 bases between. CDR3 loop: CSVAVGGWNTEAFF. The DNA of the CDR3 is TGCAGCGTTGCTGTAGGAGGGTGGAACACTGAAGCTTTCTTT. Full variable domain (remainder filled in from reference TRBV29-1 and TRBJ1-1): SAVISQKPSRDICQRGTSLTIQCQVDSQVTMMFWYRQQPGQSLTLIATANQGSEATYESGFVIDKFPISRPNLTFSTLTVSNMSPEDSSIYLCSVAVGGWNTEAFFGQGTRLTVV.

Many counts were recorded for this clonotype. This chain links TRBV6-5 with TRBJ2-7; 10 nucleotides align to TRBD1. CDR3 length equals 14 residues. Per the germline V gene, CDR1 is MNHEY and CDR2 is SVGAGI. V gave up 2 bases and J gave up 5 bases; unmatched junction bases: 3. CDR3 protein: CASSYRTGGDEQYF. The CDR3 DNA is TGTGCCAGCAGTTACCGGACAGGGGGTGACGAGCAGTACTTC.

The chain has TRBV20-1 and TRBJ2-3; 8 bases align to TRBD2. The junction had 15 bases not matched to a gene; V was cut back by 4 bases and J by 0 bases. The CDR3 contains 18 residues. Germline V gene sequence: CDR1 DFQATT, CDR2 SNEGSKA (reference sequence). The CDR3, as DNA: TGCAGTGCTACCTCTATGCGGGGGGTCGCTTCTAGCACAGATACGCAGTATTTT. Its protein product is CSATSMRGVASSTDTQYF.